This T cell receptor beta chain was sequenced during a study of regulatory T cells in long-lasting Graves disease. Time point described: persistent/refractory GD, antithyroid drugs over 5 years with positive TRAb. After RNA was extracted from PBMCs, the TCR library was made from it. Patients met American Thyroid Association criteria for Graves' disease. V dropped 6 bases and J dropped 5 bases, with 13 bases sitting between them. The CDR3 sequence is 14 residues long. Study-wide results and limits: Limited sample numbers may have lowered accuracy.

At least ten counts were recorded for this clonotype. Its antigen remains unknown. Construction of TCR beta libraries relied on iRepertoire HTBI primers and on Arm-PCR targeting CDR3 regions. TCRdb re-analysed the multiplex PCR reads in MiXCR, keeping a single row per CDR3 protein. There are roughly 300,000 distinct CDR3 sequences in the sample; 15% to 20% occur only once, and approximately 31% lies in the top ten. This clonotype was sampled from a female donor with Graves disease. The chain couples TRBV12-3 or TRBV12-4 to TRBJ2-2; D perhaps matches TRBD2 (5 bases). The material was peripheral blood mononuclear cells (PBMCs), obtained when the disease was refractory, from a patient treated with antithyroid drugs. CDR3 amino acids: CASSYSERTGELFF. The CDR3 bases are TGTGCCAGCAGCTATAGCGAAAGGACCGGGGAGCTGTTTTTT.